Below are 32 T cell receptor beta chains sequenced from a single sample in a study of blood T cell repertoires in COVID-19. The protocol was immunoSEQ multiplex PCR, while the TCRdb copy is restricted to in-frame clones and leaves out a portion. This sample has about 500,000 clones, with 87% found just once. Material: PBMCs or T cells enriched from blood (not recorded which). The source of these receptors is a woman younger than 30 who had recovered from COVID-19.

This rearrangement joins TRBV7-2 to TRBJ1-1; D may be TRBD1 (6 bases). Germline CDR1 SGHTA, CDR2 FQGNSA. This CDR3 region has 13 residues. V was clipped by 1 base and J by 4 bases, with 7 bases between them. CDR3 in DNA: TGTGCCAGCAGCTTAGAAGGGGGCACTGAAGCTTTCTTT. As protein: CASSLEGGTEAFF.

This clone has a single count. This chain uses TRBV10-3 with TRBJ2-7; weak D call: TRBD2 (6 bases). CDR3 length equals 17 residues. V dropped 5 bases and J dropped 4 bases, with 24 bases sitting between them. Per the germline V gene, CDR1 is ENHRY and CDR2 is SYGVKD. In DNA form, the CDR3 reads TGTGCCATCAGTCGGGGTGAGGTCGGGGGTGGTGAATACGAGCAGTACTTC. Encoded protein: CAISRGEVGGGEYEQYF.

The CDR3 DNA reads as TGCGCCAGCGGGCAGGTGCTTTCAGAAAAACTGTTTTTT. As protein: CASGQVLSEKLFF. The genes are TRBV10-2 and TRBJ1-4; no reliable D call. V was clipped by 8 bases and J by 8 bases, with 15 bases between them. In germline, CDR1 is WSHSY, CDR2 SAAADI. The CDR3 consists of 13 residues.

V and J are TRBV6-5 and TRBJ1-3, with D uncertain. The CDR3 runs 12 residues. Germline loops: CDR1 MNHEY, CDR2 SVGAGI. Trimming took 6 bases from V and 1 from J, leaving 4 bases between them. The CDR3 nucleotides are TGTGCCAGCAGGACTTCTGGAAACACCATATATTTT. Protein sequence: CASRTSGNTIYF.

The CDR3 protein is CASSSQISTAINQPQHF. CDR3 sequence (DNA): TGTGCCAGCAGCTCCCAAATTTCGACAGCAATAAATCAGCCCCAGCATTTT. The V and J genes are TRBV5-6 and TRBJ1-5, with TRBD1 as a possible D gene (5 bases). V gave up 3 bases and J gave up 4 bases, with 20 bases separating them. The V gene's germline CDR1 is SGHDT and CDR2 YYEEEE. This CDR3 spans 17 amino acids.

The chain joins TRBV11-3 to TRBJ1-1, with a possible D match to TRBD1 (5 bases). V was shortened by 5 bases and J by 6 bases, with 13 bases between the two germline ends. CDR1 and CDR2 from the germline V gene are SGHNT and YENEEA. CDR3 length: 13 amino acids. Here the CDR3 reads CASSPTRESEAFF. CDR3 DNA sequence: TGTGCCAGCAGCCCCACCAGGGAATCTGAAGCTTTCTTT.

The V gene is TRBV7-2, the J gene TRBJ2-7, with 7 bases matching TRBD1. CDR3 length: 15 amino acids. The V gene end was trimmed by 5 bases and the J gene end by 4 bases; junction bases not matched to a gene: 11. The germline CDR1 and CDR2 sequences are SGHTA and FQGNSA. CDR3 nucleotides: TGTGCCAGCAGCGGGGATACCGGGACAGTATACGAGCAGTACTTC. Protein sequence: CASSGDTGTVYEQYF.

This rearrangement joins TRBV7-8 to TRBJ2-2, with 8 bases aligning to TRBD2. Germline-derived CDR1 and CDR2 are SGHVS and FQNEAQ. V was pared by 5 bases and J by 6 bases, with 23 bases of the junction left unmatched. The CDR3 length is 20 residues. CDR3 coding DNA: TGTGCCAGCAGCCAACTTTCCCAACCCGGGGCCGGGGGGGCCGCCGGGGAGCTGTTTTTT. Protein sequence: CASSQLSQPGAGGAAGELFF.

CDR3 amino acids: CASRGWAGRDEKLFF. CDR3 bases: TGCGCCAGCAGGGGATGGGCAGGGAGGGATGAAAAACTGTTTTTT. The gene calls are TRBV4-1 and TRBJ1-4; a weak D match, TRBD1 (5 bases). Germline V gene lookup returns CDR1 MGHRA and CDR2 YSYEKL. The germline V and J ends were trimmed by 6 bases and 6 bases, with 17 bases remaining between them. CDR3 length: 15 residues.

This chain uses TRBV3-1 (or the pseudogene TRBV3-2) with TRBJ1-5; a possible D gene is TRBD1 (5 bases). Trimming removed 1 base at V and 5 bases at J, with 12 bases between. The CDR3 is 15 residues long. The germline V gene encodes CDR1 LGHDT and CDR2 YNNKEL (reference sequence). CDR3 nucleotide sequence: TGTGCCAGCAGCCAAGGCAGGGCCGCTCATCAGCCCCAGCATTTT. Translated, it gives CASSQGRAAHQPQHF.

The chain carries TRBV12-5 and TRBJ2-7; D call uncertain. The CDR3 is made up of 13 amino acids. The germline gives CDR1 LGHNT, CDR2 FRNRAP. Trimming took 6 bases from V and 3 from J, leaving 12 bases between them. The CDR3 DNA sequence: TGTGCTAGTGGGCTATCTGGTGTCTACGAGCAGTACTTC. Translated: CASGLSGVYEQYF.

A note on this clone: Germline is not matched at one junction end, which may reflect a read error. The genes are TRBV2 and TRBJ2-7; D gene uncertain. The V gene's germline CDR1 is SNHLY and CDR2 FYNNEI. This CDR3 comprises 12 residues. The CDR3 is CASSGGSSEQYF. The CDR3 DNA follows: TGTGCCAGCAGTGGTGGCTCCTCCGAGCAGTACTTC.

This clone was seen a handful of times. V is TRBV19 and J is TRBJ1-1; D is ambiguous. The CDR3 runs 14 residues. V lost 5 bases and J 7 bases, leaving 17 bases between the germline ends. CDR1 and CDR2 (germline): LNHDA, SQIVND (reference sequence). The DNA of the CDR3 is TGTGCCAGTAGTGGGTTGTCAGAGAGGGATGAAGCTTTCTTT. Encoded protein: CASSGLSERDEAFF.

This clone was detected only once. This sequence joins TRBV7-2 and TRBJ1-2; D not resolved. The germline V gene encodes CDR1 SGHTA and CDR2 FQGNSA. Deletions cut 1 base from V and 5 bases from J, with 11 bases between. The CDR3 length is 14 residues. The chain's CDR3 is CASSLVTNIYGYTF. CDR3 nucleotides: TGTGCCAGCAGCTTAGTAACGAACATTTATGGCTACACCTTC.

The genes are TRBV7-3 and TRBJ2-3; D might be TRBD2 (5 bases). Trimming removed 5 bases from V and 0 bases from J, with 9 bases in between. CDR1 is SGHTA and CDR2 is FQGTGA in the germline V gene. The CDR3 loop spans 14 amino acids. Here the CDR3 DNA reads TGTGCCAGCAGCCGGACTTTTAGCACAGATACGCAGTATTTT. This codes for CASSRTFSTDTQYF.

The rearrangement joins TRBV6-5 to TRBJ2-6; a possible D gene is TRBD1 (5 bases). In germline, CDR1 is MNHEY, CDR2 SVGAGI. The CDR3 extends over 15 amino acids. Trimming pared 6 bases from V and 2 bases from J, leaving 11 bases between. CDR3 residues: CASSREDAGANVLTF. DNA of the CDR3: TGTGCCAGCAGCAGGGAAGATGCTGGGGCCAACGTCCTGACTTTC.

The CDR3 region is CASSPLIGGNEQFF. The CDR3 DNA is TGTGCCAGCAGCCCCCTCATCGGGGGTAATGAGCAGTTCTTC. The rearrangement links TRBV11-2 to TRBJ2-1, with D perhaps matching TRBD2 (6 bases). CDR3 size: 14 residues. CDR1 and CDR2 from the germline V gene are SGHAT and FQNNGV. The ends were cut back, 5 bases at V and 7 bases at J, with 15 bases in the middle.

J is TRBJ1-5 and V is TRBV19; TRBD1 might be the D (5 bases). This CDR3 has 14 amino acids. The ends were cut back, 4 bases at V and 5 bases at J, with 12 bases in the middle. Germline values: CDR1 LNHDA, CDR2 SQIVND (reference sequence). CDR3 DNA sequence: TGTGCCAGTAGTACTCAACCGACAGATCAGCCCCAGCATTTT. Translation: CASSTQPTDQPQHF.

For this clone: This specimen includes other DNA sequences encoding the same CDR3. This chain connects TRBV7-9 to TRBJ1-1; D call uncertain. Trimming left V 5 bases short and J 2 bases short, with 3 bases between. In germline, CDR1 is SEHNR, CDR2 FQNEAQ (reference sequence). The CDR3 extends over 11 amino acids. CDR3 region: CASSLNTEAFF. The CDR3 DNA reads TGTGCCAGCAGCCTAAACACTGAAGCTTTCTTT.

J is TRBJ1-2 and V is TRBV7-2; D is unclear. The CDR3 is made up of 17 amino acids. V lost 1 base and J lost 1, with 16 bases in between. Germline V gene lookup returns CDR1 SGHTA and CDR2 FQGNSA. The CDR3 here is CASSLDRPVADNYGYTF. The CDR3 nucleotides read TGTGCCAGCAGCTTAGACCGTCCAGTAGCGGATAACTATGGCTACACCTTC.

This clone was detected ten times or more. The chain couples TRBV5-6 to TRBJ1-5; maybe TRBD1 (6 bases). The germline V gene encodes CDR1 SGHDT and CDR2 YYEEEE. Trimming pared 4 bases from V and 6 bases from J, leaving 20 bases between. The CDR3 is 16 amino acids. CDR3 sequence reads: CASSHTTQGGGQPQHF. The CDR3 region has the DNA TGTGCCAGCAGCCATACAACGCAGGGAGGGGGTCAGCCCCAGCATTTT.

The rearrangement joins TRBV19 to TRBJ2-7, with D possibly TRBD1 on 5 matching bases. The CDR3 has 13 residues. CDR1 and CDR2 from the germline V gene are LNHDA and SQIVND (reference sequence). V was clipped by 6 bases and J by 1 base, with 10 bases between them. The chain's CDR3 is CASSPRDSYEQYF. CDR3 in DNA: TGTGCCAGTAGCCCCAGGGATTCCTACGAGCAGTACTTC. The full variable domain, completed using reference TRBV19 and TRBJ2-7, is DGGITQSPKYLFRKEGQNVTLSCEQNLNHDAMYWYRQDPGQGLRLIYYSQIVNDFQKGDIAEGYSVSREKKESFPLTVTSAQKNPTAFYLCASSPRDSYEQYFGPGTRLTVT.

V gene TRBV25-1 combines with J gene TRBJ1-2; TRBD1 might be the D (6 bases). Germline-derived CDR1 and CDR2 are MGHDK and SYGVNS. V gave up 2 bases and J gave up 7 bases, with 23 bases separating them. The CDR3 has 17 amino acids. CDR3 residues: CASSETIHREGGRGYTF. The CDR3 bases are TGTGCCAGCAGTGAAACTATACACAGGGAGGGAGGACGTGGCTACACCTTC.

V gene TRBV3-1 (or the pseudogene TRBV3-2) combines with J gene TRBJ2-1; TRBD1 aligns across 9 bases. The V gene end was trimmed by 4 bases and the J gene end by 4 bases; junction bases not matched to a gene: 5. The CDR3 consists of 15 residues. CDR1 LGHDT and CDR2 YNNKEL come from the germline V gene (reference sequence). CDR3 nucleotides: TGTGCCAGCAGCCTAGGGGGACAGGGATACAATGAGCAGTTCTTC. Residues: CASSLGGQGYNEQFF.

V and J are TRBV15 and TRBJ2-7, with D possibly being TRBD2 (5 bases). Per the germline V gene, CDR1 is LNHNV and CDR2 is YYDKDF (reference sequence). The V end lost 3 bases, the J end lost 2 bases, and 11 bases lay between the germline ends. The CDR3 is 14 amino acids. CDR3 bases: TGTGCCACCAGCAGGACTAAACTCACCTACGAGCAGTACTTC. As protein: CATSRTKLTYEQYF.

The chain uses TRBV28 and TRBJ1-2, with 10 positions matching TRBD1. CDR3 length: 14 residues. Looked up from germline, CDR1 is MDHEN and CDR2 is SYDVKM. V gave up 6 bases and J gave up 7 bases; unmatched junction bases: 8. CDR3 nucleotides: TGTGCCAGCAGGACCGACAGGGGGCTTGGTGGCTACACCTTC. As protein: CASRTDRGLGGYTF.

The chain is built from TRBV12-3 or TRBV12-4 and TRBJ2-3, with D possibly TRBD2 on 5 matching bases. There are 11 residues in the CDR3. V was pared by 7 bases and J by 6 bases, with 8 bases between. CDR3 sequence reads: CASTVADTQYF. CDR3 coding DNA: TGTGCCAGCACCGTAGCGGATACGCAGTATTTT.

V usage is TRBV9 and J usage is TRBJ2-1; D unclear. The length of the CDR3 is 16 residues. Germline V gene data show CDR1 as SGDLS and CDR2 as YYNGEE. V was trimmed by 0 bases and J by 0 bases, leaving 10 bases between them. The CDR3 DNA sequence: TGTGCCAGCAGCGTAGGCCCGCGGTACTCCTACAATGAGCAGTTCTTC. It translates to CASSVGPRYSYNEQFF.

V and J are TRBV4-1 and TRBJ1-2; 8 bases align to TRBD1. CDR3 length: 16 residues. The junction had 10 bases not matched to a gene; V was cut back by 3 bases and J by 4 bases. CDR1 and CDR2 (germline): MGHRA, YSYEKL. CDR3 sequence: CASSQGETGGSYGYTF. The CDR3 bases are TGCGCCAGCAGCCAGGGGGAAACAGGGGGATCCTATGGCTACACCTTC.

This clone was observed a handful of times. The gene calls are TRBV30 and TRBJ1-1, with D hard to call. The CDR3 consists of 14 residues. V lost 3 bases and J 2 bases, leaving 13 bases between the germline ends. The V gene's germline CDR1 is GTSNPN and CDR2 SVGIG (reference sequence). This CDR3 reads CAWRVGSGNTEAFF. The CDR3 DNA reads TGTGCCTGGAGGGTCGGATCAGGCAACACTGAAGCTTTCTTT.

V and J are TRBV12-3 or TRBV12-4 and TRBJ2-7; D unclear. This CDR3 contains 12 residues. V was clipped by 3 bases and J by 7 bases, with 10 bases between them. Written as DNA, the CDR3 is TGTGCCAGCAGTTTTTCAGGTACTGAGCAGTACTTC. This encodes CASSFSGTEQYF.

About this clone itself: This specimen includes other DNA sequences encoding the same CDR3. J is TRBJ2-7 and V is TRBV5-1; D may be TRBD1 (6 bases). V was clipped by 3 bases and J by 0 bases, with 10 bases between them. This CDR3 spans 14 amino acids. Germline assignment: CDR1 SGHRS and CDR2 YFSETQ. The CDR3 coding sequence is TGCGCCAGCAGCTCGACAGGCGGCTCCTACGAGCAGTACTTC. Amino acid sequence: CASSSTGGSYEQYF.